The 25 T cell receptor beta chains below come from one sample, sequenced in a study of blood T cells in healthy people across ages. A second 7 to 11 cycle PCR used barcoded and J-beta primers. TCRdb fed the 5' RACE reads into MiXCR, producing one record per CDR3 protein. The table lists about 1,800,000 distinct CDR3 sequences, 28% of them singletons. Sequencing was done on a sample of blood. The receptor source for this set is a woman in her 30s in good health.

The gene calls are TRBV6-2 or TRBV6-3 and TRBJ1-5; D is unclear. Germline lookup yields CDR1 MNHEY and CDR2 SVGEGT. The germline V and J ends were trimmed by 2 bases and 8 bases, with 19 bases remaining between them. This CDR3 comprises 16 residues. CDR3 in DNA: TGTGCCAGCAGTTACAAGGACTTCAACTGGCAAGAGCCCCAGCATTTT. This sequence encodes CASSYKDFNWQEPQHF.

This clonotype was recorded at least ten times. V usage is TRBV5-1 and J usage is TRBJ2-7; D is unresolved. CDR1 SGHRS and CDR2 YFSETQ come from the germline V gene. The V end lost 4 bases, the J end lost 7 bases, and 15 bases lay between the germline ends. This CDR3 is 13 amino acids long. The CDR3 sequence: CASSNGPRQEQYF. The CDR3 DNA follows: TGCGCCAGCAGCAACGGACCCAGGCAAGAGCAGTACTTC.

The chain combines TRBV6-2 or TRBV6-3 with TRBJ2-7, with 8 positions matching TRBD1. Per the germline V gene, CDR1 is MNHEY and CDR2 is SVGEGT. V trimming: 4 bases; J trimming: 5 bases; junction bases outside the gene matches: 16. The CDR3 totals 17 residues. Here the CDR3 reads CASSLLIRGRFRNEQYF. The CDR3 nucleotides read TGTGCCAGCAGTTTGCTAATCAGGGGGCGGTTTCGGAACGAGCAGTACTTC.

This clonotype was seen a few times. The chain is built from TRBV3-1 and TRBJ1-1; D gene unclear. Trimming removed 5 bases at V and 2 bases at J, with 12 bases between. The CDR3 is 14 amino acids. Germline CDR1 reads LGHDT; CDR2 reads YNNKEL (reference sequence). The CDR3 nucleotides are TGTGCCAGCAGCTTTAACCAAGTTAACACTGAAGCTTTCTTT. Translation gives CASSFNQVNTEAFF.

This clonotype was picked up a small number of times. The chain uses TRBV11-2 and TRBJ2-1; 9 bases are shared with TRBD1. Germline V gives CDR1 SGHAT, CDR2 FQNNGV. This CDR3 is 13 amino acids long. Trimming took 5 bases from V and 10 from J; bases not matched to a gene: 6. CDR3 nucleotide sequence: TGTGCCAGCAGCGAGACGACAGGGGGAGAGCAGTTCTTC. Its protein product is CASSETTGGEQFF.

This clonotype was found a few times. The chain carries TRBV5-5 and TRBJ1-5; D unresolved. CDR3 length: 17 amino acids. The V end lost 4 bases, the J end lost 0 bases, and 17 bases lay between the germline ends. CDR1 SGHKS and CDR2 YYEKEE come from the germline V gene (reference sequence). The CDR3, as DNA: TGTGCCAGCAGCCCGCGTTTGGTCGACTATAGCAATCAGCCCCAGCATTTT. This sequence encodes CASSPRLVDYSNQPQHF.

In its sample, this clonotype was seen a few times. This sequence joins TRBV20-1 and TRBJ1-2; the D gene is possibly TRBD1 (5 bases). The length of the CDR3 is 11 residues. The V gene lost 4 bases and the J gene lost 10 bases, with 13 bases spanning the gap. The germline V gene has CDR1 DFQATT and CDR2 SNEGSKA (reference sequence). The CDR3 sequence is CSAKRGQSYTF. The CDR3 DNA sequence: TGCAGTGCTAAAAGGGGCCAGTCCTACACCTTC.

The V and J genes are TRBV4-2 and TRBJ2-2; D might be TRBD1 (6 bases). Looked up from germline, CDR1 is LGHNA and CDR2 is YNFKEQ. The CDR3 has 14 residues. Trimming stripped 3 bases from V and 7 bases from J, with 12 bases between. CDR3 DNA: TGTGCCAGCAGCCAGGATACAGGGAGCGGGGAGCTGTTTTTT. This gives the protein CASSQDTGSGELFF.

V is TRBV9 and J is TRBJ1-4; the D is unclear. Germline V gene data show CDR1 as SGDLS and CDR2 as YYNGEE. Deletions cut 4 bases from V and 4 bases from J, with 11 bases between. This CDR3 is built from 14 residues. The CDR3 loop is CASSPPHRNEKLFF. The CDR3 DNA reads as TGTGCCAGCAGCCCACCGCATCGTAATGAAAAACTGTTTTTT.

Comments on this clonotype: A junction boundary mismatches the germline segment, possibly from a read error. This chain uses TRBV14 with TRBJ2-5; a possible D gene is TRBD2 (5 bases). CDR1 and CDR2 (germline): SGHDN, FVKESK. This CDR3 has 18 amino acids. For the CDR3, the DNA is TGTGCCAACAGCCAAGTTTTCTTGGGCAGTGCCGGGAAAGAGACCCAGTACTTC. This encodes CANSQVFLGSAGKETQYF.

This clonotype was counted between two and nine times. This chain links TRBV21-1 with TRBJ2-7; TRBD1 was called by the table and not checked on the DNA. TRBV21-1 is reported as a pseudogene. This CDR3 comprises 15 residues. The CDR3 region has the DNA TGTGCCAGCAGCCAATTACAGGGGCCCCCCTACGAGCAGTACTTC. This gives the protein CASSQLQGPPYEQYF.

The chain uses TRBV14 and TRBJ2-7; D call uncertain. V was trimmed by 0 bases and J by 6 bases, leaving 9 bases between them. The germline V gene has CDR1 SGHDN and CDR2 FVKESK. CDR3 length equals 13 residues. The CDR3 reads CASSQELDGEQYF. The CDR3 coding sequence is TGTGCCAGCAGCCAAGAACTTGATGGCGAGCAGTACTTC.

This clonotype has ten or more counts. The chain employs TRBV10-2 and TRBJ2-1; TRBD2 matches at 9 bases. In germline, CDR1 is WSHSY, CDR2 SAAADI. The CDR3 loop spans 16 amino acids. Unmatched junction bases numbered 8, after V lost 4 bases and J lost 4 bases. The CDR3 sequence is CASSGGLAGTYNEQFF. As DNA, the CDR3 is TGCGCCAGCAGTGGTGGGCTAGCGGGAACATACAATGAGCAGTTCTTC.

Ten or more counts support this clonotype. The V call is TRBV18, the J call TRBJ1-5, with 10 bases identical to TRBD1. Trimming at V came to 8 bases and at J to 4 bases, leaving 5 bases not matched to a gene. Per the germline V gene, CDR1 is KGHSH and CDR2 is LQKENI. The CDR3 is 14 amino acids. The CDR3 sequence: CASSPGQGNQPQHF. The CDR3 nucleotides are TGTGCCAGCAGTCCGGGACAGGGGAATCAGCCCCAGCATTTT. Supplemented by reference TRBV18 and TRBJ1-5, the full variable domain reads NAGVMQNPRHLVRRRGQEARLRCSPMKGHSHVYWYRQLPEEGLKFMVYLQKENIIDESGMPKERFSAEFPKEGPSILRIQQVVRGDSAAYFCASSPGQGNQPQHFGDGTRLSIL.

The chain couples TRBV20-1 to TRBJ1-1, with D hard to call. The CDR3 is 12 residues long. V was pared by 8 bases and J by 2 bases, with 12 bases between. Germline CDR1 is DFQATT and CDR2 is SNEGSKA (reference sequence). CDR3 DNA: TGCAGTATAGCAGGCGTTAACACTGAAGCTTTCTTT. This sequence encodes CSIAGVNTEAFF.

Turning to this clonotype: A clone one base away is much larger, so this may be a read error. This sequence joins TRBV27 and TRBJ2-7; TRBD2 is a possible D gene (6 bases). CDR1 and CDR2 (germline): MNHEY, SMNVEV (reference sequence). The CDR3 is 14 amino acids. Trimming shortened V by 4 bases and J by 6 bases, and 16 bases separated the two germline ends. In DNA form, the CDR3 reads TGTGCCAGCAGTTACGGACTGGACGGGGGCGAGCAGTACTTC. Protein: CASSYGLDGGEQYF.

The rearrangement joins TRBV18 to TRBJ2-3; 7 nucleotides agree with TRBD1. Germline V gene sequence: CDR1 KGHSH, CDR2 LQKENI. The ends lost 5 bases at V and 7 bases at J; junction bases unmatched: 12. This CDR3 region has 15 residues. The CDR3 is CASSDTIGQANTQYF. The CDR3 DNA reads as TGTGCCAGCTCAGACACCATCGGACAGGCAAATACGCAGTATTTT.

This clonotype was detected only a few times. The CDR3 DNA is TGCAGTGCGGGGCGGGAGGGCAATGAGCAGTTCTTC. It is translated as CSAGREGNEQFF. V and J are TRBV20-1 and TRBJ2-1, with 9 bases aligning to TRBD2. This CDR3 is built from 12 residues. Losses at the gene ends were 6 bases for V and 6 bases for J; bases not matched to a gene: 3. CDR1 and CDR2 (germline): DFQATT, SNEGSKA (reference sequence).

This clonotype was observed a few times. V and J are TRBV7-2 and TRBJ2-5, with D perhaps matching TRBD2 (7 bases). The CDR3 runs 16 residues. CDR1 SGHTA and CDR2 FQGNSA come from the germline V gene. Trimming removed 1 base at V and 4 bases at J, with 16 bases between. CDR3 in amino acids: CASSLGGGANGETQYF. DNA of the CDR3: TGTGCCAGCAGCTTAGGGGGGGGGGCGAACGGAGAGACCCAGTACTTC.

The chain joins TRBV12-3 or TRBV12-4 to TRBJ2-1; 11 nucleotides match TRBD2. This CDR3 region has 16 residues. V shed 5 bases and J 8 bases; nucleotides not matched to a gene: 11. CDR3 bases: TGTGCCAGCAGTCCCCCCTCTAGCGGGAGGTCGGATGAGCAGTTCTTC. Translated: CASSPPSSGRSDEQFF.

This clonotype occurred many times. This chain uses TRBV4-1 with TRBJ2-5, with a possible D match to TRBD2 (6 bases). Between the trimmed V and J ends, which lost 1 base and 5 bases, there was a span of 11 bases. The germline V gene has CDR1 MGHRA and CDR2 YSYEKL. The CDR3 contains 14 residues. Here the CDR3 DNA reads TGCGCCAGCAGCCAAGGGAGGGGTTTGGAGACCCAGTACTTC. It is translated as CASSQGRGLETQYF.

The rearrangement joins TRBV7-6 to TRBJ1-5; a possible D gene is TRBD1 (6 bases). CDR3 length: 14 residues. Trimming cost V 2 bases and J 7 bases, with 12 bases left between them. The V gene's germline CDR1 is SGHVS and CDR2 FNYEAQ. The CDR3 loop reads CASSLSLTGQPQHF. DNA of the CDR3: TGTGCCAGCAGCTTATCCTTGACAGGCCAGCCCCAGCATTTT.

This clonotype was detected many times. The rearrangement links TRBV14 to TRBJ2-3, with 9 bases identical to TRBD1. The CDR3 runs 15 residues. The germline gives CDR1 SGHDN, CDR2 FVKESK. The V segment lost 5 bases and the J segment 5 bases; nucleotides outside the gene matches: 8. The CDR3: CASSTSGQGRDTQYF. DNA of the CDR3: TGTGCCAGCAGCACTTCGGGACAGGGAAGAGATACGCAGTATTTT.

This clonotype has only a few counts. V is TRBV5-4 and J is TRBJ1-4, with TRBD1 as a possible D gene (6 bases). CDR3 length: 16 residues. Trimming cost V 5 bases and J 8 bases, with 22 bases left between them. Germline CDR1 and CDR2: SGHNT and YYREEE (reference sequence). CDR3 bases: TGTGCCAGCAGTCCCCGAGGGGGGATTGAGGGGGAAAAACTGTTTTTT. The encoded protein is CASSPRGGIEGEKLFF.

This clonotype showed up many times. The gene calls are TRBV20-1 and TRBJ2-1, with D possibly matching TRBD2 (5 bases). Looked up from germline, CDR1 is DFQATT and CDR2 is SNEGSKA (reference sequence). The CDR3 consists of 14 residues. With 8 bases removed from V and 4 bases from J, the gap between germline ends came to 18 bases. The CDR3 sequence is CSPLSNSGYNEQFF. The CDR3 nucleotides are TGCAGTCCACTCTCCAACTCGGGGTACAATGAGCAGTTCTTC.